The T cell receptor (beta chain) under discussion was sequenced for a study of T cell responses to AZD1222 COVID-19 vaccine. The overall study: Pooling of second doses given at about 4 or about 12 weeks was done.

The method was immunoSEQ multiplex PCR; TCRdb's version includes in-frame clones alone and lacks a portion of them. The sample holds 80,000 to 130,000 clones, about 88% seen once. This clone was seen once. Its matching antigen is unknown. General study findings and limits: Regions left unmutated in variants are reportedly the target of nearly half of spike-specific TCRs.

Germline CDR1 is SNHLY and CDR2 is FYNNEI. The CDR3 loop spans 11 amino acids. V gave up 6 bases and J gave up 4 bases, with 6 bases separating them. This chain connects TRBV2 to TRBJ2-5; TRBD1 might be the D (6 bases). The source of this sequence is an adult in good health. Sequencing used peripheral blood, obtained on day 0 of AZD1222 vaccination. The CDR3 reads CASSRGETQYF. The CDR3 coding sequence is TGTGCCAGCAGCAGGGGAGAGACCCAGTACTTC.